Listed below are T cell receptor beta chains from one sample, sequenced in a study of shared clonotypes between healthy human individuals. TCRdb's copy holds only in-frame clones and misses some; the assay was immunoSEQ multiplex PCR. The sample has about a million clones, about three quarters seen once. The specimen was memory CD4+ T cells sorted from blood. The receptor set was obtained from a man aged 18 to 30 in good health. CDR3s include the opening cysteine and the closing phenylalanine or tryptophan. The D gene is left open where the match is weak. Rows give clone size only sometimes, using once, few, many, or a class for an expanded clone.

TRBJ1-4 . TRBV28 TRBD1 TGTGCCAGCAGTTTAGGCGGACAGGGTTTCAATGAAAAACTGTTTTTT CASSLGGQGFNEKLFF
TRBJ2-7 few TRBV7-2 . TGTGCCAGCAGCCGCCCCCCCTCCCGCGGGGACGAGCAGTACTTC CASSRPPSRGDEQYF
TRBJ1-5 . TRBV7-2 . TGTGCCAGCAGCTTAGATCTAACGTTAAGAGGTCAGCCCCAGCATTTT CASSLDLTLRGQPQHF
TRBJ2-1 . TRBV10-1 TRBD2 TGCGCCAGCAGTGAGGGGACTAGCGGGAGGGCCCTCGTCAATGAGCAGTTCTTC CASSEGTSGRALVNEQFF
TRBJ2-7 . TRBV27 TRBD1 TGTGCCAGCAGTCCTTGGACAGGGGGGAGTGAGCAGTACTTC CASSPWTGGSEQYF
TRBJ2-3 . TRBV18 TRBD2 TGTGCCAGCTCACCCGCGGGACTAGCGGGGGCAGATACGCAGTATTTT CASSPAGLAGADTQYF
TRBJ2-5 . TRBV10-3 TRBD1 TGTGCCATCAGTGAGGCTGGGGACAGGGTGACCCAGTACTTC CAISEAGDRVTQYF
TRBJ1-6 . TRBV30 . TGTGCCTGGGACCAGGGGAGCAATTCACCCCTCCACTTT CAWDQGSNSPLHF
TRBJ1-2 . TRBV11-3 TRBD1 TGTGCCAGCAGCCCCGATCGGACAGGGAAAGGCTACACCTTC CASSPDRTGKGYTF
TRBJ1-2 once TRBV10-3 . TGTGCCATCAGTGCCCAAGGAGACTATGGCTACACCTTC CAISAQGDYGYTF
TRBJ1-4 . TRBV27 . TGTGCCAGCAGTTTAGGGGGAACCCATGGTGGAAAACTGTTTTTT CASSLGGTHGGKLFF
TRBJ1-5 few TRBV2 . TGTGCCAGCAGTGTATCCGTTAATCAGCCCCAGCATTTT CASSVSVNQPQHF
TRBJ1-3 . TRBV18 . TGTGCCAGCTCACTTCCGGTCTCTGGAAACACCATATATTTT CASSLPVSGNTIYF
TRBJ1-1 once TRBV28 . TGTGCCAGCAGTTTGAAGGGGGGGTACAACACTGAAGCTTTCTTT CASSLKGGYNTEAFF
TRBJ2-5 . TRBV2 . TGTGCCAGCAGTGACCCGGGGACCCAGTACTTC CASSDPGTQYF
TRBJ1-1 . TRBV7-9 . TGTGCCAGCAGCTTAGGACACAGTTACAACACTGAAGCTTTCTTT CASSLGHSYNTEAFF
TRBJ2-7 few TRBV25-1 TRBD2 TGTGCCAGCAGGTGGGGGCTAGCGGGGCCCGTTCCCCCCTACGAGCAGTACTTC CASRWGLAGPVPPYEQYF
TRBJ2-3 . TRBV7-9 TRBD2 TGTGCCAGCAGCTTAAGCGGGAGTGAGACAGATACGCAGTATTTT CASSLSGSETDTQYF
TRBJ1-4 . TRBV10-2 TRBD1 TGCGCCAGCAGTGGCTTCGGGGCTCCCGGGACAGGGAACGGGGCAACTAATGAAAAACTGTTTTTT CASSGFGAPGTGNGATNEKLFF
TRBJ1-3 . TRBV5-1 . TGCGCCAGCAGCTTGGAAGGAAACACCATATATTTT CASSLEGNTIYF
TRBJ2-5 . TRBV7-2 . TGTGCCAGCAGTAGACAAGAGACCCAGTACTTC CASSRQETQYF
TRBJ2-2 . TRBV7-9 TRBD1 TGTGCCAGCGAGGGGGCGGGCACCGGGGAGCTGTTTTTT CASEGAGTGELFF
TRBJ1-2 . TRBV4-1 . TGCGCCAGCAGCCCAACATCTCTGGGAAGGAAGGGCTACACCTTC CASSPTSLGRKGYTF
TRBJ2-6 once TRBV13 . TGTGCCAGCAGGGGGCCCACTGGGGCCAACGTCCTGACTTTC CASRGPTGANVLTF
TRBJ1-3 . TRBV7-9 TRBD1 TGTGCCAGCAGCATCACAGGGGTGAGAAACACCATATATTTT CASSITGVRNTIYF
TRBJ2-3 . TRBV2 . TGTGCCAGCGGTAGCACGCAGTATTTT CASGSTQYF
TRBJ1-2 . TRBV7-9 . TGTGCCAGCAGCTTAGCTCAGCGGGCGCGCTATGGCTACACCTTC CASSLAQRARYGYTF
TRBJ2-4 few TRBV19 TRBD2 TGTGCCAGTAGTATGGCGGGACTAGCGGGAGAAGCCAAAAACATTCAGTACTTC CASSMAGLAGEAKNIQYF
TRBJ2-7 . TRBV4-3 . TGCGCCAGCAGCTCCCAGGCGGGACCGTCCTACGAGCAGTACTTC CASSSQAGPSYEQYF
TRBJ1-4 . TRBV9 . TGTGCCAGCAGCGTAGATGGTCAGGGACGACGGGAAAAACTGTTTTTT CASSVDGQGRREKLFF
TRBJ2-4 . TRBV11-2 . TGTGCCAGCAGCTTAGATCCCGCCCGAGGGCCAGCCAAAAACATTCAGTACTTC CASSLDPARGPAKNIQYF
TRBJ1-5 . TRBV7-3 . TGTGCCAGCAGCTTAACGAGGGATCAGCCCCAGCATTTT CASSLTRDQPQHF
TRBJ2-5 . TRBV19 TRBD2 TGTGCCAGTAGTATGGGGGGACTAGCGGGACAAGAGACCCAGTACTTC CASSMGGLAGQETQYF
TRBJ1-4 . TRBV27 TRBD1 TGTGCCAGCAGTTCCGGGGACAGGGGGAGGGGTGAAAAACTGTTTTTT CASSSGDRGRGEKLFF
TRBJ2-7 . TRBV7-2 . TGTGCCAGCAGCTTAGGGGTGGGCCGCCAGCCCTACGAGCAGTACTTC CASSLGVGRQPYEQYF